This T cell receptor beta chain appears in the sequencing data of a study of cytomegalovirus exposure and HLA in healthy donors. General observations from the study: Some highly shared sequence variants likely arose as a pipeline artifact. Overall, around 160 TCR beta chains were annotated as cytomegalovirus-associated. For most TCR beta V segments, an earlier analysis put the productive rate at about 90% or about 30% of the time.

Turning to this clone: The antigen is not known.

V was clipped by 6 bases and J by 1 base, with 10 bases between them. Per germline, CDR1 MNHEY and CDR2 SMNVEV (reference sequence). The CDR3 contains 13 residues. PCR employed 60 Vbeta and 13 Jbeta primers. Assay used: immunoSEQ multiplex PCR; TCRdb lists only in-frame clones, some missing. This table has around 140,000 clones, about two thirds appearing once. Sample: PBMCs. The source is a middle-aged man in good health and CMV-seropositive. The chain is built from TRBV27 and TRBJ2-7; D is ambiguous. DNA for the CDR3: TGTGCCAGCAGACAGCAGGTTTCCTACGAGCAGTACTTC. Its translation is CASRQQVSYEQYF.